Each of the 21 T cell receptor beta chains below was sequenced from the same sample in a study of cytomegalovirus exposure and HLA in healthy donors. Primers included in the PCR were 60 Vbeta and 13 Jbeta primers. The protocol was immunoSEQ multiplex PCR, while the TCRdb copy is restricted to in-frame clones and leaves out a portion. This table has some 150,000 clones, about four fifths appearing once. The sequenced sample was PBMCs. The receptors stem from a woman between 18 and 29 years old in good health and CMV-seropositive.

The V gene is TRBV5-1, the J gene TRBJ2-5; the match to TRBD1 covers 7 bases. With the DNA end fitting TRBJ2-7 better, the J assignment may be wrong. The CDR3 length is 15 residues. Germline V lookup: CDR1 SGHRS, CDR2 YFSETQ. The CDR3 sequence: CASSLVDRVTYEQYF. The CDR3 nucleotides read TGCGCCAGCAGCTTGGTTGACAGGGTCACCTACGAGCAGTACTTC.

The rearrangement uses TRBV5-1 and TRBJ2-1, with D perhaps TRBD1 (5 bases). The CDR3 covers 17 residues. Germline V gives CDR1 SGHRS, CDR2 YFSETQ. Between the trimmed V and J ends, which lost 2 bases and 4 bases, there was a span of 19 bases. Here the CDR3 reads CASSLTRQQARYNEQFF. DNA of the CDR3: TGCGCCAGCAGCTTAACCCGACAGCAAGCGAGGTACAATGAGCAGTTCTTC.

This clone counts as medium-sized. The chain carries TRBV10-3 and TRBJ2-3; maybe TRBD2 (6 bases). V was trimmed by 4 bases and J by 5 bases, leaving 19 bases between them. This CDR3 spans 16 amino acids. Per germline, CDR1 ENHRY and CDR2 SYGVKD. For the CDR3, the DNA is TGTGCCATCAGTGTGGGGGGTGAAGGGCGAGGAGATACGCAGTATTTT. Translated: CAISVGGEGRGDTQYF.

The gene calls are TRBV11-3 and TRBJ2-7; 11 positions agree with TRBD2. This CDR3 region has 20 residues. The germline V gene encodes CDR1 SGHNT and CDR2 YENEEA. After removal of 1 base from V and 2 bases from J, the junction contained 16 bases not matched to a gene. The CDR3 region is CASSLGPSLASGGPTYEQYF. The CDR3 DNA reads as TGTGCCAGCAGCTTAGGTCCCTCCTTAGCTAGCGGGGGGCCTACCTACGAGCAGTACTTC.

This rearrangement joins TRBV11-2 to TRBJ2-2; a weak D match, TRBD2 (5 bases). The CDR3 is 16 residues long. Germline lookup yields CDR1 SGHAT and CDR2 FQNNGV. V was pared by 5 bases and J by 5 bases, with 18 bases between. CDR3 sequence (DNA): TGTGCCAGCAGCGACTACCCCCGTTTTGGGACCGGGGAGCTGTTTTTT. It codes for CASSDYPRFGTGELFF.

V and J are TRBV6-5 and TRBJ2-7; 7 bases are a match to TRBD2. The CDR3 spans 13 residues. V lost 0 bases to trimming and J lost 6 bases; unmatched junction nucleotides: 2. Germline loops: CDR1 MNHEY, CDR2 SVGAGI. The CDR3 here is CASSYSPGGEQYF. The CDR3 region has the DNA TGTGCCAGCAGTTACTCGCCGGGGGGCGAGCAGTACTTC.

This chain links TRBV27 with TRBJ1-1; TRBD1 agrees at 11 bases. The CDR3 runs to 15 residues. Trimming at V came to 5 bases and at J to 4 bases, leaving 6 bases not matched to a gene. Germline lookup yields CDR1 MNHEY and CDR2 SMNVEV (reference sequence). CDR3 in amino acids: CASSSYGTGGTEAFF. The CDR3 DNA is TGTGCCAGCAGTAGCTACGGGACAGGGGGCACTGAAGCTTTCTTT.

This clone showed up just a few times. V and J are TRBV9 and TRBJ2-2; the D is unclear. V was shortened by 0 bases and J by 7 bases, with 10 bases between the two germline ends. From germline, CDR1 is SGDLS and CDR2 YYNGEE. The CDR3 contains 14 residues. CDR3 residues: CASSVDRVGGELFF. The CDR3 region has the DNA TGTGCCAGCAGCGTAGACCGGGTGGGCGGGGAGCTGTTTTTT.

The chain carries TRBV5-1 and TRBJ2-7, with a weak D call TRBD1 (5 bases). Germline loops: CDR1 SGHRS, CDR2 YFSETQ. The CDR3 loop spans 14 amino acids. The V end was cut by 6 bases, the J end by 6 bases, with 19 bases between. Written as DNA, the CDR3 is TGCGCCAGCAAGTCGCAGGGAAAAAAGATCGAGCAGTACTTC. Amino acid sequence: CASKSQGKKIEQYF. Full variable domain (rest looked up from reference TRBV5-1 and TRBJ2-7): KAGVTQTPRYLIKTRGQQVTLSCSPISGHRSVSWYQQTPGQGLQFLFEYFSETQRNKGNFPGRFSGRQFSNSRSEMNVSTLELGDSALYLCASKSQGKKIEQYFGPGTRLTVT.

The DNA of the CDR3 is TGTGCCATCGCGGCTGGGTATTCCCGGGACTATGGCTACACCTTC. Its protein product is CAIAAGYSRDYGYTF. The rearrangement joins TRBV10-3 to TRBJ1-2; D gene unclear. The CDR3 covers 15 residues. Germline values: CDR1 ENHRY, CDR2 SYGVKD. V lost 8 bases and J 3 bases, leaving 19 bases between the germline ends.

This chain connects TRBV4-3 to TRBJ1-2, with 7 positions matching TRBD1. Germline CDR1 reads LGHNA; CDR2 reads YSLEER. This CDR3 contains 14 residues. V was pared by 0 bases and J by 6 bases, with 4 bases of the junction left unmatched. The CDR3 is CASSQDRDSDGYTF. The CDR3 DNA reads TGCGCCAGCAGCCAAGATCGGGACAGCGATGGCTACACCTTC.

The CDR3 sequence is CASSPRNTGELFF. CDR3 DNA sequence: TGTGCCAGCAGTCCGAGGAACACCGGGGAGCTGTTTTTT. The chain links TRBV6-1 to TRBJ2-2; D uncertain. This CDR3 spans 13 amino acids. Germline V gene lookup returns CDR1 MNHNS and CDR2 SASEGT. Trimming left V 5 bases short and J 1 base short, with 5 bases between.

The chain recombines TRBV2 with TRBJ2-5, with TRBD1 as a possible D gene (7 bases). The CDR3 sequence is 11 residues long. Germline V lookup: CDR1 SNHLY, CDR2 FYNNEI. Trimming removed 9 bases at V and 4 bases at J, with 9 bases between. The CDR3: CAREGAETQYF. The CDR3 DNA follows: TGTGCCAGGGAGGGGGCAGAGACCCAGTACTTC.

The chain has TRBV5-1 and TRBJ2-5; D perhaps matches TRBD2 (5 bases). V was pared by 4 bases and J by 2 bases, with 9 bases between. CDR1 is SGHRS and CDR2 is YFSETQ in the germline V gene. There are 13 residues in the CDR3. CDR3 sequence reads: CASSAGLQETQYF. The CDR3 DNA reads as TGCGCCAGCAGCGCTGGACTGCAAGAGACCCAGTACTTC.

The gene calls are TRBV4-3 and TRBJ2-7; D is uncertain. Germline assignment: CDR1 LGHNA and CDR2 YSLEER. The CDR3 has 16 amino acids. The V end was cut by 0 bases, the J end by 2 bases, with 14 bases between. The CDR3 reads CASSQEARPAAYEQYF. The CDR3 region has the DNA TGCGCCAGCAGCCAAGAGGCGAGGCCGGCCGCCTACGAGCAGTACTTC.

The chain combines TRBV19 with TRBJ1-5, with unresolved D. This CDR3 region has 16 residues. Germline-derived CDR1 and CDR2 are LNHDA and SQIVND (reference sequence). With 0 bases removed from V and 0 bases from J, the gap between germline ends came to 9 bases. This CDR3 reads CASSIDREISNQPQHF. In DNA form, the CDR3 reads TGTGCCAGTAGTATAGATCGGGAGATTAGCAATCAGCCCCAGCATTTT.

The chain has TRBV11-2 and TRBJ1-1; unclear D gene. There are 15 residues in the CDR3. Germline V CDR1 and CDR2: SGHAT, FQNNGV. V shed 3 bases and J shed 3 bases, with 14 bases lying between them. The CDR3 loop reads CASSFLVGGYTEAFF. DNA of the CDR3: TGTGCCAGCAGCTTCCTCGTGGGAGGCTACACTGAAGCTTTCTTT.

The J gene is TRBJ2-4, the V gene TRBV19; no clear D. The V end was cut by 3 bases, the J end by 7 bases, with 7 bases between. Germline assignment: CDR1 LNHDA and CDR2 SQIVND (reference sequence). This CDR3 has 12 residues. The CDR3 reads CASSIQANIQYF. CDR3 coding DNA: TGTGCCAGTAGTATTCAGGCGAACATTCAGTACTTC.

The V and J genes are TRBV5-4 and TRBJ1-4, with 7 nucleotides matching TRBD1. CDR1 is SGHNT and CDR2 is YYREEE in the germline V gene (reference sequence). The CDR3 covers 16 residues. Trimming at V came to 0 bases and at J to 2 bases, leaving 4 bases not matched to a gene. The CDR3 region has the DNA TGTGCCAGCAGCTTGGGTGGAGGGGGCACTAATGAAAAACTGTTTTTT. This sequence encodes CASSLGGGGTNEKLFF. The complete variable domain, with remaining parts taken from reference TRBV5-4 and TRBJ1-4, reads ETGVTQSPTHLIKTRGQQVTLRCSSQSGHNTVSWYQQALGQGPQFIFQYYREEENGRGNFPPRFSGLQFPNYSSELNVNALELDDSALYLCASSLGGGGTNEKLFFGSGTQLSVL.

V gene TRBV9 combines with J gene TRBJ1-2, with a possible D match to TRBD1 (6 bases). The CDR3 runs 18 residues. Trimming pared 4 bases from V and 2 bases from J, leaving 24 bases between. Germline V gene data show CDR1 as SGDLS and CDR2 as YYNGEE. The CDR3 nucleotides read TGTGCCAGCAGCCACAATAGCCGCTCTCTCACAGGGAACTATGGCTACACCTTC. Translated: CASSHNSRSLTGNYGYTF. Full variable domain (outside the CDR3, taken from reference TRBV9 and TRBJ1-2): DSGVTQTPKHLITATGQRVTLRCSPRSGDLSVYWYQQSLDQGLQFLIQYYNGEERAKGNILERFSAQQFPDLHSELNLSSLELGDSALYFCASSHNSRSLTGNYGYTFGSGTRLTVV.

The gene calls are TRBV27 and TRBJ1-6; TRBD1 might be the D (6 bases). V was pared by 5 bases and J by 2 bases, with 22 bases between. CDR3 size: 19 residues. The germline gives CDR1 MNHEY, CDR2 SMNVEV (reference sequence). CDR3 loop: CASSPRWDTKSTYNSPLHF. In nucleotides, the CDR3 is TGTGCCAGCAGTCCCCGTTGGGACACCAAGTCCACCTATAATTCACCCCTCCACTTT.